Listed below are T cell receptor beta chains from one sample, sequenced in a study of cytomegalovirus exposure and HLA in healthy donors. Clones were read by immunoSEQ multiplex PCR, and TCRdb kept only the in-frame ones, dropping some. Among around 90,000 clones listed, approximately 80% were seen once. Sequenced sample: PBMCs. Source of these receptors: a human donor in good health. Both conserved end residues are trimmed from each CDR3. Each record gives: J gene, clone size, V gene, CDR3 protein. The size of a clone is reported for some rows only, either as once, few or many, or as a class for expanded clones.

>TRBJ2-7|NA|TRBV28
ASSLDGTGRYEQY
>TRBJ1-3|once|TRBV18
ASSPRPPQGVHSGNTIY
>TRBJ1-6|NA|TRBV7-9
ASSLGTVNSPLH
>TRBJ2-7|NA|TRBV29-1
SVVRGQYEQY
>TRBJ2-6|NA|TRBV5-8
ASSLGVGRTFPGANVLT
>TRBJ1-2|NA|TRBV25-1
ASSEAGTGYNYGYT
>TRBJ1-5|once|TRBV6-1
ASSEAQGSNPRQPQH
>TRBJ2-1|NA|TRBV27
ASSRGDRVNEQF
>TRBJ2-1|NA|TRBV7-9
ASSPGLAVIYNEQF
>TRBJ2-7|NA|TRBV5-5
ASSYPPFEDEQY
>TRBJ2-7|few|TRBV7-2
ASSLGRETGQY
>TRBJ1-1|NA|TRBV28
ASLPQVTKNTEAF
>TRBJ1-1|NA|TRBV5-4
ASSPAPRGRGTEAF
>TRBJ2-7|NA|TRBV7-3
ASSLAGTYEQY
>TRBJ1-5|NA|TRBV6-5
ASSYGTGNQPQH
>TRBJ2-1|few|TRBV7-9
ASSPVGGYNEQF
>TRBJ2-1|NA|TRBV20-1
SASSGIEQF
>TRBJ2-1|NA|TRBV2
ASSGQQGIGYNEQF
>TRBJ2-7|few|TRBV5-4
ASSPPGGIYEQY
>TRBJ2-7|NA|TRBV7-9
ASSLEGTEQY
>TRBJ2-7|medium-sized|TRBV6-5
ASSYGGKYEQY
>TRBJ1-5|NA|TRBV19
ARSPGQGANQPQH
>TRBJ2-1|NA|TRBV6-4
ASSDSATNNEQF
>TRBJ2-7|NA|TRBV20-1
SASDNYEQY
>TRBJ1-3|NA|TRBV2
ASRLGGEGNTIY
>TRBJ2-6|NA|TRBV10-3
ATRGSGSTHSGANVLT
>TRBJ2-3|NA|TRBV7-2
ASSRGGLGADTQY
>TRBJ2-3|NA|TRBV5-1
ASSFQPSQADTQY
>TRBJ2-1|once|TRBV4-2
ASSQDPGQLRDEQF
>TRBJ2-1|few|TRBV27
ATRLRGENEQF
>TRBJ2-2|NA|TRBV11-2
AASGLAAGELF
>TRBJ2-3|NA|TRBV9
ASSVGGGRSTDTQY
>TRBJ2-2|NA|TRBV2
ASSELAGTGELF
>TRBJ2-5|NA|TRBV5-4
ASSPQGVQETQY
>TRBJ1-1|once|TRBV18
ASSPIHKGQNTEAF
>TRBJ2-7|NA|TRBV30
AWNAGIRAKLGDEQY
>NA|NA|TRBV2
ASSRRDTTYEQY
>TRBJ1-2|NA|TRBV7-9
ASSLEGDT
>TRBJ2-1|few|TRBV4-3
ASSQGTGSENEQF
>TRBJ1-5|NA|TRBV29-1
SVGAGDGPQH
>TRBJ2-7|NA|TRBV19
ASSLGTGDSYEQY
>TRBJ1-3|NA|TRBV5-1
ASSLDRAGNTIY
>TRBJ2-7|few|TRBV21-1
ASSKGREGTYEQY
>TRBJ2-7|NA|TRBV7-9
ASSLALGGSDEQY